A single TCR beta chain is shown here with its context. The CDR3 spans 13 residues. Germline V lookup: CDR1 MDHEN, CDR2 SYDVKM. The V end lost 3 bases, the J end lost 6 bases, and 11 bases lay between the germline ends. The sample originates from a study of T cells in Graves' hyperthyroidism and ophthalmopathy. There were TCR beta CDR3 regions amplified from RNA transcripts. The HTBI set primed first-round TCR CDR3 RT-PCR. TCRdb re-called the multiplex PCR reads with MiXCR, one entry per CDR3 protein. The sample records under 550,000 distinct CDR3 sequences, just under 20% being singletons. This sequence originates from a man aged 40-55 years with Graves' ophthalmopathy. The sequencing sample was made of blood. The genes are TRBV28 and TRBJ1-2, with D perhaps matching TRBD1 (5 bases). CDR3 sequence reads: CASSLIQVHGYTF. CDR3 in DNA: TGTGCCAGCAGTTTGATACAGGTCCATGGCTACACCTTC.